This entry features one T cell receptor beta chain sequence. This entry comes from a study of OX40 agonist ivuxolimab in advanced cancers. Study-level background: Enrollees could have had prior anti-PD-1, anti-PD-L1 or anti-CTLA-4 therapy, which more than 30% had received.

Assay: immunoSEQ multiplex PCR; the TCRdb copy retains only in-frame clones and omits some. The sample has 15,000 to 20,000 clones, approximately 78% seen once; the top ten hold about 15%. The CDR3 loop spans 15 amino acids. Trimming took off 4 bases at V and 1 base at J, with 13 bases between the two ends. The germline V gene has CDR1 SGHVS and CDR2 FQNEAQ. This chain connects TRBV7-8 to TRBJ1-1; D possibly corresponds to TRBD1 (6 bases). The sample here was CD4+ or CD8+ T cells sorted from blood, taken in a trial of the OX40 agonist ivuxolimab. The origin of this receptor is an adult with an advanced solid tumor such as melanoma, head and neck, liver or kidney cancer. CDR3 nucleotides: TGTGCCAGCAGCTCAGAGCGGACAGCGAACACTGAAGCTTTCTTT. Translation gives CASSSERTANTEAFF.